A selection of T cell receptor beta chains follows, all from one sample in a study of OX40 agonist ivuxolimab in advanced cancers. Sequencing was performed with immunoSEQ multiplex PCR; in TCRdb, only in-frame clones are kept and a portion is missing. Here the sample spans 40,000 to 60,000 clones, about 80% being singletons. The sample in question was CD4+ or CD8+ T cells sorted from blood, obtained in a trial of the OX40 agonist ivuxolimab. Receptor source: an adult with an advanced solid tumor such as melanoma, head and neck, liver or kidney cancer. Both conserved end residues are part of each CDR3. The order of the fields is D gene, clone size, V gene, J gene, CDR3 protein, CDR3 DNA. The D gene is left open where the match is weak. Rows may omit the clone size; those that give it use once, few, many or a size class.

>TRBD1|-|TRBV4-1|TRBJ1-5
CASSLQGVDQPQHF
TGCGCCAGCAGCCTACAGGGGGTAGATCAGCCCCAGCATTTT
>-|-|TRBV27|TRBJ1-1
CASSPTDVIEAFF
TGTGCCAGCAGTCCGACGGATGTTATTGAAGCTTTCTTT
>-|-|TRBV5-1|TRBJ1-3
CASSQQSLGGNTIYF
TGCGCCAGCAGTCAACAGTCCTTGGGGGGAAACACCATATATTTT
>-|-|TRBV29-1|TRBJ1-1
CSVEDGLGSAFF
TGCAGCGTTGAAGACGGCCTGGGATCAGCTTTCTTT
>-|-|TRBV10-3|TRBJ1-4
CAISDPQRVGDEKLFF
TGTGCCATCAGTGACCCCCAAAGGGTGGGAGATGAAAAACTGTTTTTT
>-|-|TRBV5-1|TRBJ1-1
CASSLVGGKEAFF
TGCGCCAGCAGCTTGGTCGGGGGAAAGGAAGCTTTCTTT
>-|-|TRBV29-1|TRBJ2-7
CSVSDSTYEQYF
TGCAGCGTTTCCGACAGTACCTACGAGCAGTACTTC
>-|once|TRBV7-9|TRBJ2-7
CASSLELGGSYEQYF
TGTGCCAGCAGCTTAGAGTTGGGGGGTTCCTACGAGCAGTACTTC
>-|-|TRBV5-4|TRBJ2-2
CASRYGTNSGELFF
TGTGCCAGCAGGTACGGGACGAACAGTGGGGAGCTGTTTTTT
>-|-|TRBV11-2|TRBJ1-1
CASSFGPGTRGTEAFF
TGTGCCAGCAGCTTCGGTCCCGGGACGAGAGGGACTGAAGCTTTCTTT
>TRBD1|-|TRBV5-4|TRBJ1-6
CASSLPGQRDSPLHF
TGTGCCAGCAGCTTGCCGGGACAGAGGGATTCACCCCTCCACTTT
>-|-|TRBV6-4|TRBJ2-1
CASSGELSSYNEQFF
TGTGCCAGCAGCGGGGAATTAAGCTCCTACAATGAGCAGTTCTTC
>TRBD2|-|TRBV7-8|TRBJ2-2
CASSRLAGTGELFF
TGTGCCAGCAGCCGGCTAGCGGGCACCGGGGAGCTGTTTTTT
>TRBD1|-|TRBV6-1|TRBJ1-1
CASSEAGTGNTEAFF
TGTGCCAGCAGTGAAGCCGGGACAGGTAACACTGAAGCTTTCTTT
>TRBD2|-|TRBV10-3|TRBJ2-5
CAISAGGRETQYF
TGTGCCATCAGCGCGGGAGGGCGGGAGACCCAGTACTTC
>-|-|TRBV7-7|TRBJ2-1
CASSLGPVNEQFF
TGTGCCAGCAGCTTAGGGCCGGTCAATGAGCAGTTCTTC
>TRBD2|-|TRBV19|TRBJ2-3
CASSSSGRYTDTQYF
TGTGCCAGTAGTTCTAGCGGGAGGTACACAGATACGCAGTATTTT
>-|-|TRBV18|TRBJ2-5
CASSREVGQETQYF
TGTGCCAGCTCACGGGAGGTGGGACAAGAGACCCAGTACTTC
>-|-|TRBV5-6|TRBJ1-4
CASSGRATGGKLFF
TGTGCCAGCAGCGGCCGGGCTACGGGAGGAAAACTGTTTTTT
>-|-|TRBV9|TRBJ2-3
CASSVAPGADTQYF
TGTGCCAGCAGCGTAGCTCCAGGGGCAGATACGCAGTATTTT
>TRBD1|-|TRBV9|TRBJ2-7
CASSEGQGYEQYF
TGTGCCAGCAGCGAGGGACAGGGCTACGAGCAGTACTTC
>-|-|TRBV5-1|TRBJ2-3
CASSESWAADTQYF
TGCGCCAGCAGTGAGAGCTGGGCCGCAGATACGCAGTATTTT
>-|-|TRBV29-1|TRBJ1-2
CSAGTPGYTF
TGCAGCGCCGGGACTCCCGGCTACACCTTC
>TRBD1|few|TRBV30|TRBJ1-2
CAWSADRVGGYTF
TGTGCCTGGAGTGCAGACAGGGTGGGCGGCTACACCTTC
>-|-|TRBV29-1|TRBJ2-7
CSVEEQGEQYF
TGCAGCGTTGAGGAACAGGGAGAGCAGTACTTC
>-|once|TRBV29-1|TRBJ2-7
CSVDADTSYEQYF
TGCAGCGTTGACGCGGACACCTCCTACGAGCAGTACTTC
>-|-|TRBV12-5|TRBJ2-1
CASGWTVNNEQFF
TGTGCTAGTGGGTGGACAGTAAACAATGAGCAGTTCTTC
>TRBD2|-|TRBV13|TRBJ2-7
CASSPASGSYEQYF
TGTGCCAGCAGCCCAGCTAGCGGTTCCTACGAGCAGTACTTC
>TRBD2|once|TRBV5-4|TRBJ2-5
CASSLSGRPQETQYF
TGTGCCAGCAGCCTTAGCGGGAGACCCCAAGAGACCCAGTACTTC
>-|-|TRBV18|TRBJ1-5
CASSPQTDSRQPQHF
TGTGCCAGCTCACCGCAAACCGACAGTCGTCAGCCCCAGCATTTT
>-|-|TRBV28|TRBJ1-2
CASSRYGYTF
TGTGCCAGCAGTCGCTATGGCTACACCTTC
>-|-|TRBV7-2|TRBJ1-5
CASSLAHDYNQPQHF
TGTGCCAGCAGCTTAGCGCACGACTACAATCAGCCCCAGCATTTT
>-|-|TRBV29-1|TRBJ2-1
CSDNPRVYEQFF
TGCAGCGATAACCCCAGGGTATATGAGCAGTTCTTC
>TRBD1|-|TRBV9|TRBJ1-2
CASSVGTGGAYGYTF
TGTGCCAGCAGCGTAGGGACAGGGGGCGCTTATGGCTACACCTTC
>-|few|TRBV30|TRBJ1-5
CAWSVQGGGIQPQHF
TGTGCCTGGAGTGTACAGGGCGGTGGGATCCAGCCCCAGCATTTT
>-|few|TRBV7-9|TRBJ1-1
CASSWGTEAFF
TGTGCCAGCAGCTGGGGCACTGAAGCTTTCTTT
>-|-|TRBV18|TRBJ1-5
CASSPSGGSQPQHF
TGTGCCAGCTCCCCCTCCGGCGGATCTCAGCCCCAGCATTTT
>-|-|TRBV14|TRBJ2-1
CASSQETAPYNEQFF
TGTGCCAGCAGCCAAGAGACGGCACCCTACAATGAGCAGTTCTTC
>-|-|TRBV10-3|TRBJ2-1
CAIRVAGSQHEQFF
TGTGCCATCAGGGTGGCGGGAAGTCAGCATGAGCAGTTCTTC
>-|-|TRBV7-9|TRBJ1-1
CASSLMGRNTEAFF
TGTGCCAGCAGCTTAATGGGACGTAACACTGAAGCTTTCTTT
>TRBD1|once|TRBV5-4|TRBJ2-1
CASSSGQGAQGDNEQFF
TGTGCCAGCAGCTCGGGACAGGGGGCGCAGGGTGACAATGAGCAGTTCTTC
>-|-|TRBV19|TRBJ1-1
CASSMGDTEAFF
TGTGCCAGTAGTATGGGGGACACTGAAGCTTTCTTT
>-|once|TRBV7-8|TRBJ2-4
CASSWRSTNIQYF
TGTGCCAGCAGCTGGCGGAGCACTAACATTCAGTACTTC
>-|-|TRBV5-1|TRBJ2-1
CASSLADEDPQFF
TGCGCCAGCAGCTTGGCCGATGAGGACCCACAGTTCTTC
>TRBD2|-|TRBV7-9|TRBJ2-2
CASPGGSSGPPGTGELFF
TGTGCCAGCCCCGGGGGGTCTAGCGGCCCCCCTGGGACCGGGGAGCTGTTTTTT
>-|-|TRBV2|TRBJ2-1
CASKQRRNNEQFF
TGTGCCAGCAAACAGCGACGAAACAATGAGCAGTTCTTC
>-|-|TRBV6-6|TRBJ1-5
CASTPRGSNQPQHF
TGTGCCAGCACCCCCCGGGGTAGCAATCAGCCCCAGCATTTT
>TRBD1|-|TRBV11-2|TRBJ2-3
CASSIGTGGLSTDTQYF
TGTGCCAGCAGCATAGGAACAGGGGGTCTGAGCACAGATACGCAGTATTTT
>TRBD1|many|TRBV4-1|TRBJ1-2
CASSPLGQGEDYGYTF
TGCGCCAGCAGCCCGTTGGGGCAGGGGGAGGACTATGGCTACACCTTC
>-|once|TRBV5-1|TRBJ2-1
CASSLTGYYNEQFF
TGCGCCAGCAGCTTGACAGGGTACTACAATGAGCAGTTCTTC
>-|once|TRBV30|TRBJ1-5
CAWSTGFNQPQHF
TGTGCCTGGAGTACAGGATTTAATCAGCCCCAGCATTTT
>-|-|TRBV7-6|TRBJ2-3
CASSLAEAAGTDTQYF
TGTGCCAGCAGCTTAGCGGAGGCTGCCGGCACAGATACGCAGTATTTT
>-|once|TRBV4-2|TRBJ1-1
CASSQDVRGAEAFF
TGTGCCAGCAGCCAAGACGTTAGAGGGGCTGAAGCTTTCTTT